This TCR beta chain is from a study of blood T cell repertoires in COVID-19. The overall study: The samples span acute and convalescent COVID-19 from the United States, Italy and Spain. T cells, B-cell-depleted T cells, or PBMCs supplied cDNA or gDNA.

The V gene end was trimmed by 8 bases and the J gene end by 10 bases; junction bases not matched to a gene: 11. The CDR3 runs to 14 residues. CDR1 is MNHEY and CDR2 is SVGAGI in the germline V gene. In the original workflow: The authors estimated nucleated cell counts from reference gene primer amplification. This table comes from immunoSEQ multiplex PCR, and its TCRdb copy is limited to in-frame clones, with some not included. V, J and clone size are those of that table, while D and trimming were read from the DNA. The sample shows 150,000 to 200,000 clones, more than 75% of them seen only once. In terms of age and location, participants ranged from about 18 to 89 years and lived in under 30 US areas.

Source material: PBMCs or T cells enriched from blood (not recorded which). This clonotype was sampled from a woman aged 50 to 65 with acute COVID-19. The chain carries TRBV6-5 and TRBJ1-6, with 7 nucleotides matching TRBD1. For the CDR3, the DNA is TGTGCCAGCCGCGGGACAGTCCTCGGGTCACCCCTCCACTTT. This codes for CASRGTVLGSPLHF.